This T cell receptor beta chain came from a study of blood T cells in healthy people across ages. Study results and limitations: TCR beta diversity correlated strongly with naive T cell percentage. Estimated diversity across one million T cells was deemed an underestimate. The study could not conclusively compare naive and antigen-experienced cells, given its unsorted PBMCs.

With respect to this clonotype: Its antigen remains unknown.

In germline, CDR1 is DFQATT, CDR2 SNEGSKA (reference sequence). This CDR3 has 15 amino acids. V was clipped by 6 bases and J by 4 bases; unmatched bases: 10. With a J-beta primer mix and a sample-barcoded 5' primer, a second PCR ran about 6 to 11 cycles. MiXCR, run by TCRdb on the 5' RACE reads, gives a single entry per CDR3 protein. The table lists 1.5 million to 2 million distinct CDR3 sequences, roughly a third of them singletons. Material: blood. The gene calls are TRBV20-1 and TRBJ2-7, with TRBD2 matching over 12 bases. This TCR came from a woman in her thirties in good health. For the CDR3, the DNA is TGCAGTGCAGCTAGCGGGGGGGCTCGGAGGTACGAGCAGTACTTC. Translated: CSAASGGARRYEQYF.